A selection of T cell receptor beta chains follows, all from one sample in a study of cytomegalovirus exposure and HLA in healthy donors. Here immunoSEQ multiplex PCR was the method, and the copy in TCRdb shows in-frame clones only, minus some. The profile shows 150,000 to 200,000 clones, approximately 79% of them singletons. Sequencing was performed on PBMCs. Every receptor here comes from a man aged 35 to 55 in good health and CMV-seropositive. Each CDR3 is given with its conserved first and last residue. Fields, in order: CDR3 length, clone size, V gene, J gene, D gene, CDR3 protein, CDR3 DNA. The D gene is left open where the match is weak. Not all rows give a size; the values are once, few, many and, for expanded clones, a class.

len: 15; abundance: NA; v_gene: TRBV11-3; j_gene: TRBJ1-3; d_gene: NA; CDR3aa: CASSLPRGAGTTIYF; CDR3nt: TGTGCCAGCAGCTTACCTCGGGGGGCTGGAACCACCATATATTTT
len: 16; abundance: NA; v_gene: TRBV9; j_gene: TRBJ2-5; d_gene: TRBD2; CDR3aa: CASSALAGGLQETQYF; CDR3nt: TGTGCCAGCAGCGCACTAGCGGGAGGCCTTCAAGAGACCCAGTACTTC
len: 12; abundance: NA; v_gene: TRBV18; j_gene: TRBJ2-7; d_gene: NA; CDR3aa: CASSSQVREQYF; CDR3nt: TGTGCCAGCTCGTCACAGGTCCGCGAGCAGTACTTC
len: 13; abundance: NA; v_gene: TRBV7-3; j_gene: TRBJ1-3; d_gene: NA; CDR3aa: CASSSGWGNTIYF; CDR3nt: TGTGCCAGCAGCTCAGGGTGGGGAAACACCATATATTTT
len: 14; abundance: once; v_gene: TRBV5-1; j_gene: TRBJ2-5; d_gene: NA; CDR3aa: CASSFAGSQETQYF; CDR3nt: TGCGCCAGCAGCTTTGCGGGCAGCCAAGAGACCCAGTACTTC
len: 16; abundance: NA; v_gene: TRBV2; j_gene: TRBJ1-2; d_gene: TRBD1; CDR3aa: CASSVDRAPSGSGYTF; CDR3nt: TGTGCCAGCAGTGTGGACAGGGCTCCGAGTGGCTCTGGCTACACCTTC
len: 15; abundance: NA; v_gene: TRBV7-9; j_gene: TRBJ1-2; d_gene: NA; CDR3aa: CASSLGASADYGYTF; CDR3nt: TGTGCCAGCAGCTTAGGGGCCAGTGCTGACTATGGCTACACCTTC
len: 15; abundance: NA; v_gene: TRBV9; j_gene: TRBJ2-7; d_gene: TRBD1; CDR3aa: CASSVALGQGVRQYF; CDR3nt: TGTGCCAGCAGCGTAGCCCTCGGACAGGGAGTACGGCAGTACTTC
len: 11; abundance: once; v_gene: TRBV28; j_gene: TRBJ1-1; d_gene: NA; CDR3aa: CASSGYTEAFF; CDR3nt: TGTGCCAGCAGCGGGTACACTGAAGCTTTCTTT
len: 14; abundance: NA; v_gene: TRBV5-1; j_gene: TRBJ2-7; d_gene: NA; CDR3aa: CASSLVAEPYEQYF; CDR3nt: TGCGCCAGCAGCTTGGTAGCGGAGCCCTACGAGCAGTACTTC
len: 17; abundance: NA; v_gene: TRBV7-9; j_gene: TRBJ2-5; d_gene: TRBD2; CDR3aa: CSSTRFPQNSGRETQYF; CDR3nt: TGTTCCAGCACTCGTTTCCCACAAAATAGCGGGAGGGAGACCCAGTACTTC
len: 15; abundance: NA; v_gene: TRBV9; j_gene: TRBJ1-5; d_gene: NA; CDR3aa: CASSAGVISNQPQHF; CDR3nt: TGTGCCAGCAGCGCGGGAGTAATTAGCAATCAGCCCCAGCATTTT
len: 16; abundance: NA; v_gene: TRBV6-6; j_gene: TRBJ2-1; d_gene: NA; CDR3aa: CASTEGGGAAYNEQFF; CDR3nt: TGTGCCAGCACCGAAGGTGGCGGAGCCGCGTACAATGAGCAGTTCTTC
len: 15; abundance: NA; v_gene: TRBV19; j_gene: TRBJ2-5; d_gene: TRBD2; CDR3aa: CASTSLAGGGETQYF; CDR3nt: TGTGCCAGTACTTCACTAGCGGGAGGGGGGGAGACCCAGTACTTC
len: 15; abundance: NA; v_gene: TRBV5-1; j_gene: TRBJ2-3; d_gene: TRBD2; CDR3aa: CASSLLAGATDTQYF; CDR3nt: TGCGCCAGCAGCCTCCTAGCGGGAGCAACAGATACGCAGTATTTT
len: 13; abundance: NA; v_gene: TRBV5-1; j_gene: TRBJ2-3; d_gene: NA; CDR3aa: CASSLEAADTQYF; CDR3nt: TGCGCCAGCAGCTTGGAGGCGGCAGATACGCAGTATTTT
len: 20; abundance: NA; v_gene: TRBV4-2; j_gene: TRBJ2-6; d_gene: TRBD2; CDR3aa: CASSQAHQSGGSSGANGLTF; CDR3nt: TGTGCCAGCAGCCAAGCTCACCAGAGCGGGGGTTCCTCTGGGGCCAACGGCCTGACTTTC
len: 16; abundance: few; v_gene: TRBV18; j_gene: TRBJ1-2; d_gene: TRBD1; CDR3aa: CASSPEGQGVSYGYTF; CDR3nt: TGTGCCAGCTCACCAGAGGGACAGGGGGTGAGCTATGGCTACACCTTC
len: 16; abundance: few; v_gene: TRBV21-1; j_gene: TRBJ2-7; d_gene: NA; CDR3aa: CASSYGGGSSSYEQYF; CDR3nt: TGTGCCAGCAGCTACGGTGGCGGATCGAGCTCCTACGAGCAGTACTTC
len: 16; abundance: NA; v_gene: TRBV2; j_gene: TRBJ2-5; d_gene: TRBD2; CDR3aa: CASSDRGSGSRETQYF; CDR3nt: TGTGCCAGCAGTGATAGGGGTAGCGGGAGTAGAGAGACCCAGTACTTC
len: 13; abundance: NA; v_gene: TRBV7-3; j_gene: TRBJ2-5; d_gene: TRBD1; CDR3aa: CASSSTGVETQYF; CDR3nt: TGTGCCAGCAGCTCCACAGGGGTAGAGACCCAGTACTTC
len: 15; abundance: NA; v_gene: TRBV5-6; j_gene: TRBJ2-4; d_gene: NA; CDR3aa: CASSFDRLAKNIQYF; CDR3nt: TGTGCCAGCAGTTTCGACAGATTAGCCAAAAACATTCAGTACTTC
len: 13; abundance: few; v_gene: TRBV11-2; j_gene: TRBJ1-5; d_gene: NA; CDR3aa: CASSLDRDQPQHF; CDR3nt: TGTGCCAGCAGCTTAGATCGGGATCAGCCCCAGCATTTT
len: 14; abundance: NA; v_gene: TRBV5-5; j_gene: TRBJ1-1; d_gene: NA; CDR3aa: CASRPNTGRTEAFF; CDR3nt: TGTGCCAGCAGGCCGAATACCGGGAGGACTGAAGCTTTCTTT
len: 14; abundance: once; v_gene: TRBV28; j_gene: TRBJ1-1; d_gene: NA; CDR3aa: CASSSPAGYTEAFF; CDR3nt: TGTGCCAGTAGTTCCCCCGCGGGGTACACTGAAGCTTTCTTT
len: 14; abundance: NA; v_gene: TRBV7-8; j_gene: TRBJ2-7; d_gene: NA; CDR3aa: CASSLGSENYEQYF; CDR3nt: TGTGCCAGCAGCTTAGGTAGCGAGAACTACGAGCAGTACTTC
len: 16; abundance: once; v_gene: TRBV7-9; j_gene: TRBJ2-7; d_gene: TRBD1; CDR3aa: CASSPSGTGVSREQYF; CDR3nt: TGTGCCAGCAGCCCATCCGGGACAGGGGTTTCGAGGGAGCAGTACTTC
len: 12; abundance: few; v_gene: TRBV29-1; j_gene: TRBJ2-3; d_gene: TRBD2; CDR3aa: CSASPGLATQYF; CDR3nt: TGCAGCGCCTCTCCGGGACTAGCTACGCAGTATTTT
len: 15; abundance: NA; v_gene: TRBV19; j_gene: TRBJ2-5; d_gene: TRBD2; CDR3aa: CASSGLAGGRETQYF; CDR3nt: TGTGCCAGTAGTGGACTAGCGGGAGGAAGAGAGACCCAGTACTTC
len: 15; abundance: once; v_gene: TRBV11-3; j_gene: TRBJ2-7; d_gene: NA; CDR3aa: CASSLETGTSYEQYF; CDR3nt: TGTGCCAGCAGCTTAGAAACAGGAACCTCCTACGAGCAGTACTTC
len: 15; abundance: NA; v_gene: TRBV13; j_gene: TRBJ1-1; d_gene: TRBD1; CDR3aa: CARRDRGRRDTEAFF; CDR3nt: TGTGCCCGCCGGGACAGGGGGCGAAGGGACACTGAAGCTTTCTTT
len: 14; abundance: NA; v_gene: TRBV14; j_gene: TRBJ2-1; d_gene: NA; CDR3aa: CASSQLGESNEQFF; CDR3nt: TGTGCCAGCAGCCAGCTTGGGGAGAGCAATGAGCAGTTCTTC
len: 14; abundance: NA; v_gene: TRBV11-2; j_gene: TRBJ2-7; d_gene: TRBD1; CDR3aa: CASSTGTGGYEQYF; CDR3nt: TGTGCCAGCAGTACCGGGACAGGGGGCTACGAGCAGTACTTC
len: 14; abundance: NA; v_gene: TRBV2; j_gene: TRBJ2-2; d_gene: NA; CDR3aa: CASIERVGTGELFF; CDR3nt: TGTGCCAGCATTGAGCGGGTAGGCACCGGGGAGCTGTTTTTT
len: 14; abundance: NA; v_gene: TRBV11-2; j_gene: TRBJ1-1; d_gene: NA; CDR3aa: CASSVNERNTEAFF; CDR3nt: TGTGCCAGCAGCGTAAATGAGAGGAACACTGAAGCTTTCTTT
len: 17; abundance: NA; v_gene: TRBV10-3; j_gene: TRBJ1-1; d_gene: TRBD1; CDR3aa: CASHQVRDRGERTEAFF; CDR3nt: TGTGCCTCACATCAGGTTAGAGACAGGGGGGAAAGGACTGAAGCTTTCTTT
len: 12; abundance: NA; v_gene: TRBV5-6; j_gene: TRBJ2-2; d_gene: NA; CDR3aa: CASSLVPRELFF; CDR3nt: TGTGCCAGCAGCTTGGTTCCCAGGGAGCTGTTTTTT
len: 14; abundance: NA; v_gene: TRBV5-1; j_gene: TRBJ2-5; d_gene: NA; CDR3aa: CASSARTAQETQYF; CDR3nt: TGCGCCAGCAGCGCAAGGACAGCCCAAGAGACCCAGTACTTC
len: 15; abundance: NA; v_gene: TRBV9; j_gene: TRBJ2-5; d_gene: NA; CDR3aa: CASSVEASVKETQYF; CDR3nt: TGTGCCAGCAGCGTAGAGGCTAGCGTGAAAGAGACCCAGTACTTC
len: 14; abundance: NA; v_gene: TRBV7-3; j_gene: TRBJ2-7; d_gene: NA; CDR3aa: CASSLNLGPYEQYF; CDR3nt: TGTGCCAGCAGCTTAAACTTGGGCCCCTACGAGCAGTACTTC
len: 15; abundance: NA; v_gene: TRBV28; j_gene: TRBJ2-7; d_gene: TRBD2; CDR3aa: CASMVTSGRRDEQYF; CDR3nt: TGTGCCAGCATGGTGACTAGCGGGAGGCGGGACGAGCAGTACTTC
len: 16; abundance: NA; v_gene: TRBV7-9; j_gene: TRBJ1-3; d_gene: NA; CDR3aa: CASSLEEGRSGNTIYF; CDR3nt: TGTGCCAGCAGCTTAGAGGAGGGGAGATCTGGAAACACCATATATTTT
len: 15; abundance: NA; v_gene: TRBV9; j_gene: TRBJ1-2; d_gene: TRBD1; CDR3aa: CASSVKGLGQDGYTF; CDR3nt: TGTGCCAGCAGCGTAAAAGGATTGGGACAGGATGGCTACACCTTC
len: 15; abundance: NA; v_gene: TRBV9; j_gene: TRBJ2-6; d_gene: NA; CDR3aa: CASSVQISGANGLTF; CDR3nt: TGTGCCAGCAGCGTACAGATCTCTGGGGCCAACGGCCTGACTTTC
len: 16; abundance: NA; v_gene: TRBV5-1; j_gene: TRBJ2-4; d_gene: TRBD2; CDR3aa: CASSWGTSEGKNIQYF; CDR3nt: TGCGCCAGCAGCTGGGGGACTAGCGAAGGCAAAAACATTCAGTACTTC